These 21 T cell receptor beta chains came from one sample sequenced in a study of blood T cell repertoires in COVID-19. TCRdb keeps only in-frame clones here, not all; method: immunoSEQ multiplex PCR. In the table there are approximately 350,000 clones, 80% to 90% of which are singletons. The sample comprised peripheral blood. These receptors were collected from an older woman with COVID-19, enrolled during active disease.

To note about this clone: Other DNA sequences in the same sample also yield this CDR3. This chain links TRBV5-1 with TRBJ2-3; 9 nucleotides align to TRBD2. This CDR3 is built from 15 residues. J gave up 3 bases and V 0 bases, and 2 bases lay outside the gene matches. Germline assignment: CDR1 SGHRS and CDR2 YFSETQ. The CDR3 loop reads CASSLALAGTDTQYF. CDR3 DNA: TGCGCCAGCAGCTTGGCCCTAGCGGGGACAGATACGCAGTATTTT.

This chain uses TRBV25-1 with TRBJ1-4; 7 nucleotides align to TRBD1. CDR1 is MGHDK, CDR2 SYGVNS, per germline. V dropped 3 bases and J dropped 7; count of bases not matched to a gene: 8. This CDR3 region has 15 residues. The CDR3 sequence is CASSDHRGEGEKLFF. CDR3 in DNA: TGTGCCAGCAGTGACCACAGGGGCGAGGGTGAAAAACTGTTTTTT.

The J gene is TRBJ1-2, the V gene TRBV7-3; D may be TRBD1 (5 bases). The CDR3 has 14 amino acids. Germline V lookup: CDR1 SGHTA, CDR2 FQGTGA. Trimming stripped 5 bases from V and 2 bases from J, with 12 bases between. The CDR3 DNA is TGTGCCAGCAGCCCCGGGGGAGCAAACTATGGCTACACCTTC. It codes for CASSPGGANYGYTF.

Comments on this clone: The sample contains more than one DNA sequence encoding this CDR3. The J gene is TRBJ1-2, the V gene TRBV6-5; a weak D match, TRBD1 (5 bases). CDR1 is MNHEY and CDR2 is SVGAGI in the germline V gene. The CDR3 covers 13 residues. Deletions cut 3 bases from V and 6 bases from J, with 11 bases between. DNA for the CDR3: TGTGCCAGCAGTTATGGGCAGGGTAATGGCTACACCTTC. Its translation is CASSYGQGNGYTF.

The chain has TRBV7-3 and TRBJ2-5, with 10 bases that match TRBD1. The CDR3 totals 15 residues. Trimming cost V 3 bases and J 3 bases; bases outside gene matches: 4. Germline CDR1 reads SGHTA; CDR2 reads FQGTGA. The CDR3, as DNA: TGTGCCAGCAGCTTGACAGGGGGCTTGGAAGAGACCCAGTACTTC. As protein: CASSLTGGLEETQYF.

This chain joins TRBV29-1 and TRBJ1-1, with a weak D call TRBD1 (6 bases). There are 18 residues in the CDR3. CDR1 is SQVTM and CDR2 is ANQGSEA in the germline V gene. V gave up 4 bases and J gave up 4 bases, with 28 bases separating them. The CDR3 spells CSVASVVRTVKRGTEAFF. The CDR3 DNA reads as TGCAGCGTTGCCTCCGTCGTGAGGACAGTGAAGAGGGGCACTGAAGCTTTCTTT.

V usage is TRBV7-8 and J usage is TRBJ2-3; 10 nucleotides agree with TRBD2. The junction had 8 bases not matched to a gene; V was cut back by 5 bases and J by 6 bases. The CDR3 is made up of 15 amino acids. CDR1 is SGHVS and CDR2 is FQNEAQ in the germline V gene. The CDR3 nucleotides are TGTGCCAGCAGCCACCAGCGGGGGGGCCGGGATACGCAGTATTTT. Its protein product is CASSHQRGGRDTQYF.

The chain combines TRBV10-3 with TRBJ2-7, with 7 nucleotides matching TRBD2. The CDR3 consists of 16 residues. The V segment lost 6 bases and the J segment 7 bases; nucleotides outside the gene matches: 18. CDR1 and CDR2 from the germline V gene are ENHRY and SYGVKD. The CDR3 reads CAIRTGTGFGGGEQYF. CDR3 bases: TGTGCCATCAGGACCGGGACTGGGTTCGGCGGGGGTGAGCAGTACTTC.

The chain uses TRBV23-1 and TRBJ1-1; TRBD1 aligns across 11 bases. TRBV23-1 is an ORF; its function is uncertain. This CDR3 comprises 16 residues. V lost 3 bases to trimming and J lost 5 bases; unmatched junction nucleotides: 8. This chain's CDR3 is CASSQGGQGVRTEAFF. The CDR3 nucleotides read TGCGCCAGCAGTCAGGGGGGACAGGGGGTGAGGACTGAAGCTTTCTTT.

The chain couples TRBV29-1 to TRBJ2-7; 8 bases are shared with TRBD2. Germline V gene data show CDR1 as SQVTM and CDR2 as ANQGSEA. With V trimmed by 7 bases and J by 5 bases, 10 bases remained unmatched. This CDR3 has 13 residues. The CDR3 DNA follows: TGCAGCGCCAGACTAGCGACTGGCGACGAGCAGTACTTC. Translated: CSARLATGDEQYF.

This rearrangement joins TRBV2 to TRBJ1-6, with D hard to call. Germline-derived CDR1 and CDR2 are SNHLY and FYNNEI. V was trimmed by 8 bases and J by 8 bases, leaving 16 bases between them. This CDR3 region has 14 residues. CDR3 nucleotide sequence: TGTGCCAGCCATCCAAGCGGCAGCCATTCACCCCTCCACTTT. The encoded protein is CASHPSGSHSPLHF.

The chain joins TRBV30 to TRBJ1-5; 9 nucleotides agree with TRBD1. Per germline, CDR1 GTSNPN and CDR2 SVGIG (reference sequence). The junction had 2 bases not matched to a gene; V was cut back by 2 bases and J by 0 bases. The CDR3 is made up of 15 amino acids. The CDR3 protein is CAWSRTGDSNQPQHF. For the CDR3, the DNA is TGTGCCTGGAGTAGGACAGGGGATAGCAATCAGCCCCAGCATTTT.

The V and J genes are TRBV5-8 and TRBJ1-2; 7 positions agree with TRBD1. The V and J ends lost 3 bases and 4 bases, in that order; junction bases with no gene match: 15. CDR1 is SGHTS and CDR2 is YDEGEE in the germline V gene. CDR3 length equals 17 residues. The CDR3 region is CASSSGVYRGLGYGYTF. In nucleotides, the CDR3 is TGTGCCAGCAGCTCAGGGGTTTACAGGGGACTCGGCTATGGCTACACCTTC.

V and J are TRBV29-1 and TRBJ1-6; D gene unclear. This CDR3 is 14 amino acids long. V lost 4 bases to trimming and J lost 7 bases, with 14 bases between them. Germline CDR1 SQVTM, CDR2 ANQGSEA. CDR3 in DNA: TGCAGCGTTGGAGGGAACGGTTCGAATTCACCCCTCCACTTT. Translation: CSVGGNGSNSPLHF.

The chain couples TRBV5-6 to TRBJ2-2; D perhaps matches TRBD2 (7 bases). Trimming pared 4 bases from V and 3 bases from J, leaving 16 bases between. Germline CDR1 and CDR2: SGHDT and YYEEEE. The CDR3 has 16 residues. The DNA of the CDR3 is TGTGCCAGCAGCCCGCTAGGGGGGGGCGACACCGGGGAGCTGTTTTTT. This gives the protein CASSPLGGGDTGELFF.

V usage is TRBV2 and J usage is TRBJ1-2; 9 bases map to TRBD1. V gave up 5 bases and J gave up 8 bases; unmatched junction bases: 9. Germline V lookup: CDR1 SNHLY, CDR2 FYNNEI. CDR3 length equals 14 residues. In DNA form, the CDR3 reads TGTGCCAGCAGTACCGACAGGGGGTATCAGGGCTACACCTTC. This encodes CASSTDRGYQGYTF.

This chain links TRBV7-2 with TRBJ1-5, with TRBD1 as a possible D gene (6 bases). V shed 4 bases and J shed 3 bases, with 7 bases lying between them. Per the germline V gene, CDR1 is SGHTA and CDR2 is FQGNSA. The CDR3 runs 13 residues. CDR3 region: CASSYRDNQPQHF. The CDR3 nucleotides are TGTGCCAGCAGCTACAGGGACAATCAGCCCCAGCATTTT.

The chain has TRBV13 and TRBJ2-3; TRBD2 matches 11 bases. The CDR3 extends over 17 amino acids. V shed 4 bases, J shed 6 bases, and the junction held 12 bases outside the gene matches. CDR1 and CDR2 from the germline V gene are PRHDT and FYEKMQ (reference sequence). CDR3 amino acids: CASSSLDLAGGGDTQYF. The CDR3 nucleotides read TGTGCCAGCAGCTCCCTGGACCTAGCGGGGGGCGGTGATACGCAGTATTTT.

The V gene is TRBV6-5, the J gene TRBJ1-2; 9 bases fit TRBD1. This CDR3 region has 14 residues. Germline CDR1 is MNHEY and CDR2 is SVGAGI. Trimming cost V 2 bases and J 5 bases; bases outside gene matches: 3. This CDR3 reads CASSYGTGLYGYTF. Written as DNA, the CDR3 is TGTGCCAGCAGTTACGGGACAGGGTTATATGGCTACACCTTC.

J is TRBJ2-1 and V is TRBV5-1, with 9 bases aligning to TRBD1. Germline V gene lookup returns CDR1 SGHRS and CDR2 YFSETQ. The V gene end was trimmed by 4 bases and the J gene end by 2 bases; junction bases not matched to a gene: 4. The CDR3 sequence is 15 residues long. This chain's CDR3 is CASSMGQGTYNEQFF. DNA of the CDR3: TGCGCCAGCAGCATGGGACAGGGAACCTACAATGAGCAGTTCTTC.

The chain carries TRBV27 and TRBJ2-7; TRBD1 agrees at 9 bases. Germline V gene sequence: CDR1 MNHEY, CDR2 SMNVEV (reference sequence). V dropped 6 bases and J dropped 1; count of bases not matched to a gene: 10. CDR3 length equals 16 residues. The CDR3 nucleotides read TGTGCCAGCAGCCGTAATACAGGGGGCTTATCCTACGAGCAGTACTTC. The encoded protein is CASSRNTGGLSYEQYF.